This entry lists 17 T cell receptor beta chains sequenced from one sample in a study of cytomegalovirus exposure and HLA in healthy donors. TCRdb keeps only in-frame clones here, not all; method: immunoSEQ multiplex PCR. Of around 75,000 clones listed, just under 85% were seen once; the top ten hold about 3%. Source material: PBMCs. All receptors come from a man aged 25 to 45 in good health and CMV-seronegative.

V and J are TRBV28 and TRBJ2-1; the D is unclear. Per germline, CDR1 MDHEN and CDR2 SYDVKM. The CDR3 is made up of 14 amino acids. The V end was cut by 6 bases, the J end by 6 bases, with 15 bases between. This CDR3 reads CASRPNLSPNEQFF. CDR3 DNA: TGTGCCAGCAGACCGAACTTGAGTCCCAATGAGCAGTTCTTC.

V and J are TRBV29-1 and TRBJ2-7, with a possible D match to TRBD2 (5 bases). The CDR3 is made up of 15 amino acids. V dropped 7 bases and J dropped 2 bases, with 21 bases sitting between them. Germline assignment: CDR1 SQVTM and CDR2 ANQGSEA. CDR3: CSDSSTRDETYEQYV. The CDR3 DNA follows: TGCAGCGACAGTTCCACTAGGGATGAGACCTACGAGCAGTACGTC.

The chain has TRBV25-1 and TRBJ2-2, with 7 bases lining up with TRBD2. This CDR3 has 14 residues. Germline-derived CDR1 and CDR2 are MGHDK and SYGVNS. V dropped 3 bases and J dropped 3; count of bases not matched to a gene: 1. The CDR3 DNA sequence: TGTGCCAGCAGTGAGGGACTACACACCGGGGAGCTGTTTTTT. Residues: CASSEGLHTGELFF. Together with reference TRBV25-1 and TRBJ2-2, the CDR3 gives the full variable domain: EADIYQTPRYLVIGTGKKITLECSQTMGHDKMYWYQQDPGMELHLIHYSYGVNSTEKGDLSSESTVSRIRTEHFPLTLESARPSHTSQYLCASSEGLHTGELFFGEGSRLTVL.

The CDR3 reads CASGSQTYEQYF. CDR3 bases: TGTGCCAGCGGGAGCCAAACCTACGAGCAGTACTTC. The chain has TRBV7-2 and TRBJ2-7; maybe TRBD2 (5 bases). Germline V lookup: CDR1 SGHTA, CDR2 FQGNSA. Trimming pared 8 bases from V and 2 bases from J, leaving 10 bases between. This CDR3 comprises 12 residues.

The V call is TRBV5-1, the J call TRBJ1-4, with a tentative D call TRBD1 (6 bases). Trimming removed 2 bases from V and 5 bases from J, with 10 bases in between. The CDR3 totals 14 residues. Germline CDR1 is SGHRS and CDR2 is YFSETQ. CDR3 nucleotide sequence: TGCGCCAGCAGCTTATTACAGGGAAATGAAAAACTGTTTTTT. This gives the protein CASSLLQGNEKLFF.

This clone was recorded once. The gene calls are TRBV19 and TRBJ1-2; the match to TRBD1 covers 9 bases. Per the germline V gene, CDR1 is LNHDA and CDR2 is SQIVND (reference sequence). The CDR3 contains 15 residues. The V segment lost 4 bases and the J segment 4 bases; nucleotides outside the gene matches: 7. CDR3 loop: CASSTGQGLVYGYTF. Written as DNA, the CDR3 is TGTGCCAGTAGTACTGGACAGGGGTTGGTCTATGGCTACACCTTC. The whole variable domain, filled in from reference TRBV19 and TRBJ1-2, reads DGGITQSPKYLFRKEGQNVTLSCEQNLNHDAMYWYRQDPGQGLRLIYYSQIVNDFQKGDIAEGYSVSREKKESFPLTVTSAQKNPTAFYLCASSTGQGLVYGYTFGSGTRLTVV.

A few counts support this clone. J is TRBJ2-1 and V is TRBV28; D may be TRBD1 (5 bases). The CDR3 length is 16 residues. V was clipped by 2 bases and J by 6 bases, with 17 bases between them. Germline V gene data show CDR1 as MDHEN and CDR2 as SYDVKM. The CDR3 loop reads CASSLGAAIRGNEQFF. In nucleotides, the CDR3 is TGTGCCAGCAGTTTAGGCGCGGCCATTAGGGGCAATGAGCAGTTCTTC.

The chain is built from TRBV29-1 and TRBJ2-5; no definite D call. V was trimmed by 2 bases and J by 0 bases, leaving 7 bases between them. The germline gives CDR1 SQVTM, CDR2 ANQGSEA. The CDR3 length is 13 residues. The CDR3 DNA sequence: TGCAGCGTTGAACCCCAGAACCAAGAGACCCAGTACTTC. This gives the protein CSVEPQNQETQYF. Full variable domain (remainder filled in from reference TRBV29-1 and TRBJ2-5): SAVISQKPSRDICQRGTSLTIQCQVDSQVTMMFWYRQQPGQSLTLIATANQGSEATYESGFVIDKFPISRPNLTFSTLTVSNMSPEDSSIYLCSVEPQNQETQYFGPGTRLLVL.

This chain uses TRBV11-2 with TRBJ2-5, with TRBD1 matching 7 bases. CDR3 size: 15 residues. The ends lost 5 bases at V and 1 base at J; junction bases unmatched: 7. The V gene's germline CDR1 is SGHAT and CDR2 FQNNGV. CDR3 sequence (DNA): TGTGCCAGCAGCCCACGACAGGGTTCCCAAGAGACCCAGTACTTC. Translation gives CASSPRQGSQETQYF.

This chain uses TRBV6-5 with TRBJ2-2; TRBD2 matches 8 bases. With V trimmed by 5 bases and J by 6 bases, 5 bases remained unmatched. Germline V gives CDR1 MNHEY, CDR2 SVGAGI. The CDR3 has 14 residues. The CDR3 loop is CASSRPGGSGELFF. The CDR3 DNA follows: TGTGCCAGCAGTAGACCGGGGGGGTCCGGGGAGCTGTTTTTT.

CDR3 amino acids: CASSPGQLNYGYTF. DNA of the CDR3: TGTGCCAGCAGTCCCGGACAGCTAAACTATGGCTACACCTTC. The chain has TRBV7-2 and TRBJ1-2; a weak D match, TRBD1 (6 bases). The CDR3 loop spans 14 amino acids. CDR1 and CDR2 (germline): SGHTA, FQGNSA. V lost 6 bases and J 2 bases, leaving 13 bases between the germline ends.

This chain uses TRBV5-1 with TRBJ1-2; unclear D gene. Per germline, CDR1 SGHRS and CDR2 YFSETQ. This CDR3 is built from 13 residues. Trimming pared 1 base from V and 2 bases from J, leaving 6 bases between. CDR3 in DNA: TGCGCCAGCAGCTTGACAGAAAACTATGGCTACACCTTC. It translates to CASSLTENYGYTF.

CDR3 in amino acids: CASSLYRGTSYGYTF. CDR3 sequence (DNA): TGTGCCAGCAGTCTCTACAGGGGGACCTCCTATGGCTACACCTTC. The rearrangement uses TRBV27 and TRBJ1-2; 8 bases are shared with TRBD1. J gave up 4 bases and V 5 bases, and 9 bases lay outside the gene matches. Looked up from germline, CDR1 is MNHEY and CDR2 is SMNVEV (reference sequence). The CDR3 runs 15 residues.

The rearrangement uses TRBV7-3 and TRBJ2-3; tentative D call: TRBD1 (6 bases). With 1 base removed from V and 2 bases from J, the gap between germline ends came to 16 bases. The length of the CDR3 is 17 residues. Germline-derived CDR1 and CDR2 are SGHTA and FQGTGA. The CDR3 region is CASSLISPRGDTDTQYF. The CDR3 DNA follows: TGTGCCAGCAGCTTAATTTCACCCAGGGGAGACACAGATACGCAGTATTTT.

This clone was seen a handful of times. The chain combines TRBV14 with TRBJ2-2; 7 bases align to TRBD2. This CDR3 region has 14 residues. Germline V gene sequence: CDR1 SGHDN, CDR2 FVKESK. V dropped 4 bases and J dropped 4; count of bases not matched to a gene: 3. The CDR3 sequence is CASSLRGGTGELFF. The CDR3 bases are TGTGCCAGCAGCCTTCGCGGGGGCACCGGGGAGCTGTTTTTT. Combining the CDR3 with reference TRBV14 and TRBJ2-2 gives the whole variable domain EAGVTQFPSHSVIEKGQTVTLRCDPISGHDNLYWYRRVMGKEIKFLLHFVKESKQDESGMPNNRFLAERTGGTYSTLKVQPAELEDSGVYFCASSLRGGTGELFFGEGSRLTVL.

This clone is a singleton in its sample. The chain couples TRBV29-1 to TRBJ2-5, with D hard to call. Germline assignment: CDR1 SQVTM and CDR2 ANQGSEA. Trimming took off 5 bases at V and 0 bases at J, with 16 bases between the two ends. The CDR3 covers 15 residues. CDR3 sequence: CSVLSPLNYQETQYF. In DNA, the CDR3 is TGCAGCGTTCTAAGCCCGCTAAATTACCAAGAGACCCAGTACTTC.

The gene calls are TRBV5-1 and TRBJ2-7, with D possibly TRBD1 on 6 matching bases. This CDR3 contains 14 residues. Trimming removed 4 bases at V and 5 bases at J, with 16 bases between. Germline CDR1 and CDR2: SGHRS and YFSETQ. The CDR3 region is CASSIGHGGDEQYF. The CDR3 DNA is TGCGCCAGCAGCATCGGGCATGGGGGCGACGAGCAGTACTTC.